One and the same sample provided the 2 T cell receptor beta chains below, sequenced in a study of blood T cell repertoires in COVID-19. Method: immunoSEQ multiplex PCR; TCRdb's copy keeps in-frame clones and lacks some. The profile shows roughly 90,000 clones, over 80% of them singletons. The sequenced sample was peripheral blood. These receptors were obtained from a woman aged 80 or over with active or convalescent COVID-19.

This chain connects TRBV5-1 to TRBJ1-2; D not resolved. Germline CDR1 and CDR2: SGHRS and YFSETQ. V lost 0 bases, J lost 1 base, and 16 bases lay in between. The CDR3 has 17 residues. The CDR3 reads CASSLAPAQDFNYGYTF. The CDR3 DNA reads TGCGCCAGCAGCTTGGCCCCGGCACAAGACTTTAACTATGGCTACACCTTC.

This clone was seen ten or more times. The CDR3 here is CASSQGYQYSNQPQHF. The CDR3 DNA reads TGCGCCAGCAGCCAAGGTTACCAGTATAGCAATCAGCCCCAGCATTTT. The genes are TRBV4-1 and TRBJ1-5; no definite D call. The CDR3 spans 16 residues. V dropped 1 base and J dropped 0 bases, with 10 bases sitting between them. The V gene's germline CDR1 is MGHRA and CDR2 YSYEKL.